Shown below are 26 T cell receptor beta chains from a single sample sequenced in a study of blood T cell repertoires in COVID-19. Sequencing was performed with immunoSEQ multiplex PCR; in TCRdb, only in-frame clones are kept and a portion is missing. The sample shows approximately 260,000 clones, around 91% of them seen only once. Sequencing was performed on peripheral blood. Receptors were obtained from a woman aged 60 to 75 with COVID-19, enrolled during active disease.

The V call is TRBV25-1, the J call TRBJ1-2; the D gene is possibly TRBD1 (5 bases). This CDR3 comprises 13 residues. Trimming took 3 bases from V and 9 from J, leaving 14 bases between them. Germline loops: CDR1 MGHDK, CDR2 SYGVNS. CDR3 region: CASSDGAPRSYTF. CDR3 nucleotides: TGTGCCAGCAGTGATGGGGCTCCGCGGAGCTACACCTTC.

The chain uses TRBV19 and TRBJ2-2, with a possible D match to TRBD2 (5 bases). The CDR3 extends over 13 amino acids. Per germline, CDR1 LNHDA and CDR2 SQIVND (reference sequence). Trimming left V 4 bases short and J 5 bases short, with 8 bases between. DNA for the CDR3: TGTGCCAGTAGTAGACCGGGGACCGGGGAGCTGTTTTTT. The encoded protein is CASSRPGTGELFF.

This clone was counted a few times. The chain combines TRBV5-6 with TRBJ1-2, with 10 bases aligning to TRBD1. CDR1 SGHDT and CDR2 YYEEEE come from the germline V gene. The CDR3 extends over 14 amino acids. J gave up 5 bases and V 4 bases, and 5 bases lay outside the gene matches. The CDR3 loop is CASSPTGGGYGYTF. Here the CDR3 DNA reads TGTGCCAGCAGCCCGACAGGGGGCGGATATGGCTACACCTTC.

The V call is TRBV5-1, the J call TRBJ2-3, with D unclear. The CDR3 loop spans 13 amino acids. V was trimmed by 0 bases and J by 6 bases, leaving 8 bases between them. CDR1 SGHRS and CDR2 YFSETQ come from the germline V gene. The CDR3 here is CASSLGPVDTQYF. The CDR3 DNA follows: TGCGCCAGCAGCTTGGGGCCTGTGGATACGCAGTATTTT.

This clone has a single count. This rearrangement joins TRBV2 to TRBJ1-1; D uncertain. Germline V gene data show CDR1 as SNHLY and CDR2 as FYNNEI. Deletions cut 7 bases from V and 1 base from J, with 13 bases between. CDR3 size: 14 residues. CDR3 region: CASTTRSTNTEAFF. As DNA, the CDR3 is TGTGCCAGCACTACTAGGAGTACGAACACTGAAGCTTTCTTT. Using reference TRBV2 and TRBJ1-1 for the parts outside the CDR3, the full variable domain is EPEVTQTPSHQVTQMGQEVILRCVPISNHLYFYWYRQILGQKVEFLVSFYNNEISEKSEIFDDQFSVERPDGSNFTLKIRSTKLEDSAMYFCASTTRSTNTEAFFGQGTRLTVV.

The gene calls are TRBV19 and TRBJ2-3; 8 nucleotides agree with TRBD1. The V gene's germline CDR1 is LNHDA and CDR2 SQIVND (reference sequence). V trimming: 5 bases; J trimming: 6 bases; junction bases outside the gene matches: 7. The CDR3 is 14 amino acids. The CDR3 spells CASSLPGGSDTQYF. CDR3 in DNA: TGTGCCAGTAGTTTACCAGGGGGCAGCGATACGCAGTATTTT.

The V call is TRBV19, the J call TRBJ1-1, with TRBD1 identical over 8 bases. Trimming removed 7 bases from V and 3 bases from J; junction bases left unmatched: 7. Germline V gives CDR1 LNHDA, CDR2 SQIVND (reference sequence). The CDR3 runs to 14 residues. CDR3 in DNA: TGTGCCAGTACCTGGACAGGGCAAGACACTGAAGCTTTCTTT. Translated, it gives CASTWTGQDTEAFF.

The genes are TRBV27 and TRBJ2-1; no firm D call. This CDR3 is 12 amino acids long. V was trimmed by 5 bases and J by 9 bases, leaving 11 bases between them. Germline values: CDR1 MNHEY, CDR2 SMNVEV (reference sequence). DNA for the CDR3: TGTGCCAGCAGTAAGCCGAGAGGTGAGCAGTTCTTC. Its translation: CASSKPRGEQFF.

The gene calls are TRBV10-3 and TRBJ2-1, with 14 bases that match TRBD2. There are 17 residues in the CDR3. Germline trimming cut 4 bases from V and 8 bases from J; bases unmatched to any gene: 10. Germline CDR1 ENHRY, CDR2 SYGVKD. CDR3 in DNA: TGTGCCATCAGTGTACACCCGACTAGCGGGGGGGGTGATGAGCAGTTCTTC. Amino acids: CAISVHPTSGGGDEQFF.

This chain uses TRBV19 with TRBJ2-3, with TRBD2 identical over 12 bases. After removal of 4 bases from V and 4 bases from J, the junction contained 3 bases not matched to a gene. Germline values: CDR1 LNHDA, CDR2 SQIVND (reference sequence). The CDR3 spans 15 residues. CDR3 DNA sequence: TGTGCCAGTAGTACAAGACTAGCGGGGGCAGATACGCAGTATTTT. This encodes CASSTRLAGADTQYF.

The chain has TRBV11-2 and TRBJ2-7, with 9 bases lining up with TRBD2. The CDR3 has 16 amino acids. The germline V gene has CDR1 SGHAT and CDR2 FQNNGV. J was trimmed by 7 bases and V by 1 base; bases with no gene match: 11. The CDR3 sequence: CASSLVLAGLPGEQYF. CDR3 in DNA: TGTGCCAGCAGCTTAGTTCTAGCGGGGCTTCCCGGGGAGCAGTACTTC.

This rearrangement joins TRBV18 to TRBJ1-1, with 8 bases aligning to TRBD1. V was pared by 1 base and J by 3 bases, with 10 bases of the junction left unmatched. Germline-derived CDR1 and CDR2 are KGHSH and LQKENI. This CDR3 comprises 17 residues. CDR3 loop: CASSPRDRRGVDTEAFF. The CDR3 coding sequence is TGTGCCAGCTCACCACGGGACAGGAGGGGTGTGGACACTGAAGCTTTCTTT.

J is TRBJ1-1 and V is TRBV11-2, with TRBD1 as a possible D gene (6 bases). This CDR3 spans 15 amino acids. The ends were cut back, 3 bases at V and 4 bases at J, with 15 bases in the middle. Germline V gene lookup returns CDR1 SGHAT and CDR2 FQNNGV. CDR3 nucleotides: TGTGCCAGCAGCTTCAGCGACCAGGGGACCACTGAAGCTTTCTTT. Translation gives CASSFSDQGTTEAFF.

This chain uses TRBV27 with TRBJ2-1; TRBD1 matches at 7 bases. Germline V gene sequence: CDR1 MNHEY, CDR2 SMNVEV (reference sequence). The V gene end was trimmed by 4 bases and the J gene end by 4 bases; junction bases not matched to a gene: 7. CDR3 size: 15 residues. The CDR3 here is CASSYTGVGYNEQFF. CDR3 DNA sequence: TGTGCCAGCAGTTACACAGGGGTAGGGTACAATGAGCAGTTCTTC.

This clone occurred once. V is TRBV3-1 (or the pseudogene TRBV3-2) and J is TRBJ1-6; 7 bases line up with TRBD1. CDR3 length equals 16 residues. With 1 base clipped from V and 11 bases from J, the junction kept 11 bases outside the gene matches. Germline-derived CDR1 and CDR2 are LGHDT and YNNKEL (reference sequence). The CDR3 region has the DNA TGTGCCAGCAGCCAAGCCCCGGGACAGCCAGGGACACCCCTCCACTTT. The encoded protein is CASSQAPGQPGTPLHF.

This clone was recorded once. The rearrangement uses TRBV15 and TRBJ1-2; D remains ambiguous. V was trimmed by 0 bases and J by 9 bases, leaving 20 bases between them. The CDR3 has 16 residues. Germline CDR1 is LNHNV and CDR2 is YYDKDF (reference sequence). The CDR3 nucleotides are TGTGCCACCAGCAGAGATCTCGCCCGTGACATATCTAGCTACACCTTC. Translation gives CATSRDLARDISSYTF.

The genes are TRBV2 and TRBJ1-1, with 8 positions matching TRBD1. Germline V CDR1 and CDR2: SNHLY, FYNNEI. J lost 4 bases, V lost 3 bases, and 4 bases had no gene match. The CDR3 loop spans 14 amino acids. In DNA, the CDR3 is TGTGCCAGCAGTGAGGACAGGGCCTCCACTGAAGCTTTCTTT. Residues: CASSEDRASTEAFF.

The chain combines TRBV12-3 or TRBV12-4 with TRBJ2-7, with TRBD2 matching 8 bases. The CDR3 covers 13 residues. J gave up 7 bases and V 1 base, and 3 bases lay outside the gene matches. The CDR3 DNA reads TGTGCCAGCAGTTTAGAGGGACTAGGGGAGCAGTACTTC. Amino acids: CASSLEGLGEQYF.

This clone was picked up one time. The chain uses TRBV9 and TRBJ1-1; possible D gene TRBD1, 5 bases. CDR1 and CDR2 (germline): SGDLS, YYNGEE. The CDR3 runs to 19 residues. Trimming cost V 0 bases and J 2 bases, with 23 bases left between them. Here the CDR3 DNA reads TGTGCCAGCAGCGTAGGCCTAGGCCATTCGTTAGGGGAAAACACTGAAGCTTTCTTT. Amino acid sequence: CASSVGLGHSLGENTEAFF.

The table lists this clone with a few counts. The gene calls are TRBV6-2 or TRBV6-3 and TRBJ1-2; D is unclear. From germline, CDR1 is MNHEY and CDR2 SVGEGT. The V gene lost 2 bases and the J gene lost 8 bases, with 9 bases spanning the gap. The CDR3 sequence is 12 residues long. CDR3 in amino acids: CASSYLAGGYTF. CDR3 DNA: TGTGCCAGCAGTTACCTCGCAGGAGGCTACACCTTC.

In its sample, this clone was seen once. The CDR3 sequence: CASNQGGGGNYEQYF. The CDR3 nucleotides read TGTGCCAGCAACCAAGGGGGAGGGGGTAACTACGAGCAGTACTTC. This chain uses TRBV27 with TRBJ2-7; tentatively, D is TRBD2 (7 bases). The CDR3 has 15 residues. V lost 7 bases, J lost 3 bases, and 19 bases lay in between. CDR1 MNHEY and CDR2 SMNVEV come from the germline V gene (reference sequence).

The sample holds one count of this clone. The chain carries TRBV6-5 and TRBJ1-2, with D tentatively TRBD1 (6 bases). V was cut by 2 bases and J by 5 bases, with 12 bases left in between. The germline V gene has CDR1 MNHEY and CDR2 SVGAGI. This CDR3 is 14 amino acids long. The CDR3 sequence is CASSYRVGAYGYTF. The CDR3 nucleotides are TGTGCCAGCAGTTACAGGGTGGGGGCGTATGGCTACACCTTC.

The CDR3 is CASSPTERGELGQPQHF. The CDR3, as DNA: TGTGCCAGCAGCCCCACTGAGCGGGGAGAGCTAGGGCAGCCCCAGCATTTT. The chain employs TRBV4-2 and TRBJ1-5; D is unresolved. This CDR3 is built from 17 residues. The V gene lost 4 bases and the J gene lost 7 bases, with 23 bases spanning the gap. The V gene's germline CDR1 is LGHNA and CDR2 YNFKEQ.

The chain couples TRBV9 to TRBJ2-7; 9 nucleotides align to TRBD1. V shed 1 base and J 2 bases; nucleotides not matched to a gene: 7. Germline loops: CDR1 SGDLS, CDR2 YYNGEE. This CDR3 region has 16 residues. This CDR3 reads CASSVTTGTGTYEQYF. In DNA form, the CDR3 reads TGTGCCAGCAGCGTAACAACCGGGACAGGGACCTACGAGCAGTACTTC.

The chain links TRBV24-1 to TRBJ2-7; 10 nucleotides agree with TRBD1. The length of the CDR3 is 15 residues. CDR1 is KGHDR, CDR2 SFDVKD, per germline. Trimming at V came to 4 bases and at J to 3 bases, leaving 5 bases not matched to a gene. CDR3 residues: CATSEPGQGYYEQYF. The CDR3 coding sequence is TGTGCCACCAGTGAGCCGGGACAGGGGTACTACGAGCAGTACTTC.

The table lists this clone with a count of one. This chain's CDR3 is CAISARQGGNTEAFF. In DNA, the CDR3 is TGTGCCATCAGCGCTCGACAGGGGGGGAACACTGAAGCTTTCTTT. This chain connects TRBV10-3 to TRBJ1-1; TRBD1 matches 9 bases. Per the germline V gene, CDR1 is ENHRY and CDR2 is SYGVKD. The CDR3 totals 15 residues. Trimming took 6 bases from V and 1 from J; bases not matched to a gene: 6.